This TCR beta chain was found in a study of T cell repertoires in cytomegalovirus infection. In the study overall: Both a matching HLA type and CMV infection were indicated by public TCR beta signatures.

Deletions cut 11 bases from V and 0 bases from J, with 12 bases between. This CDR3 is 13 amino acids long. Germline V gene sequence: CDR1 ENHRY, CDR2 SYGVKD. TCRdb reanalysed the reads using MiXCR and keeps one entry per CDR3 protein. The table lists about 120,000 distinct CDR3 sequences, roughly a tenth of them singletons. Overall study findings and caveats: Cumulative frequency of public TCR beta families picked out carriers of CMV plus the relevant HLA. The ex vivo response was dominated by HLA-C-restricted CMV-specific TCR beta clonotypes.

This clonotype was counted a few times. No antigen is known for it. The chain employs TRBV10-3 and TRBJ2-3; D is unresolved. Sequenced: PBMCs, sequenced either directly or after in vitro stimulation (not recorded which). The TCR sequence derives from a human donor in good health (CMV status not recorded). Some clones in this sample may be carry-over from other donors' samples. CDR3: CAAAADSTDTQYF. The CDR3 nucleotides read TGTGCCGCCGCGGCGGATAGCACAGATACGCAGTATTTT.